A selection of T cell receptor beta chains follows, all from one sample in a study of vaccination effects on CD4 cells after COVID-19. The antigens these receptors bind are not known. Only in-frame clones appear in the TCRdb table, and some are missing; sequencing was by immunoSEQ multiplex PCR. The data show 42,000 or so clones, approximately 70% seen once. This sample comprised CD4+ T cells from PBMCs cultured with a peptide pool, obtained before COVID-19 vaccination. The receptors were sampled from a human donor who had a prior SARS-CoV-2 infection. The CDR3 runs from the conserved cysteine through the conserved F or W. Fields, in order: clone size, D gene, J gene, V gene, CDR3 length, CDR3 protein, CDR3 DNA. D genes are given only for firm matches. The size entry is marked missing in some rows and otherwise reads once, few, many or a size class.

>.|.|TRBJ1-1|TRBV12-3/TRBV12-4|13
CASSFRMNTEAFF
TGTGCCAGCAGTTTCCGAATGAACACTGAAGCTTTCTTT
>.|TRBD2|TRBJ2-1|TRBV5-1|14
CASSEPTSGGGQFF
TGCGCCAGCAGCGAACCGACTAGCGGGGGGGGGCAGTTCTTC
>.|.|TRBJ1-1|TRBV2|14
CASSDEGGDTEAFF
TGTGCCAGCAGTGACGAGGGTGGGGACACTGAAGCTTTCTTT
>.|.|TRBJ2-2|TRBV5-6|13
CASSFGADGELFF
TGTGCCAGCAGCTTTGGGGCTGACGGGGAGCTGTTTTTT
>.|TRBD1|TRBJ2-7|TRBV5-5|16
CASSLLSGTGVYEQYF
TGTGCCAGCAGCTTGCTCTCCGGGACAGGCGTCTACGAGCAGTACTTC
>.|.|TRBJ1-6|TRBV6-5|13
CASSYDRNSPLHF
TGTGCCAGCAGTTACGATCGGAATTCACCCCTCCACTTT
>few|TRBD1|TRBJ2-7|TRBV2|13
CASSELTGYEQYF
TGTGCCAGCAGTGAACTGACAGGGTACGAGCAGTACTTC
>.|.|TRBJ2-7|TRBV18|13
CASSPRQSYEQYF
TGTGCCAGCTCACCGAGGCAGTCCTACGAGCAGTACTTC
>.|TRBD2|TRBJ2-7|TRBV7-9|17
CASSLAAGLAGAYEQYF
TGTGCCAGCAGCTTAGCGGCGGGACTAGCGGGAGCCTACGAGCAGTACTTC
>.|.|TRBJ1-1|TRBV27|13
CASSPWGNTEAFF
TGTGCCAGCAGCCCTTGGGGGAACACTGAAGCTTTCTTT
>few|TRBD2|TRBJ2-5|TRBV9|18
CASSVGWYSGGLQETQYF
TGTGCCAGCAGCGTAGGATGGTATAGCGGGGGACTCCAAGAGACCCAGTACTTC
>.|TRBD2|TRBJ2-7|TRBV7-9|13
CASSLSSGGEQYF
TGTGCCAGCAGCTTATCGTCGGGGGGCGAGCAGTACTTC
>.|.|TRBJ2-2|TRBV5-6|17
CASSVWRGEGNTGELFF
TGTGCCAGCAGCGTCTGGAGGGGGGAAGGAAACACCGGGGAGCTGTTTTTT
>.|.|TRBJ2-7|TRBV25-1|13
CASKTGVDNEQYF
TGTGCCAGCAAAACGGGAGTCGACAACGAGCAGTACTTC
>once|TRBD1|TRBJ2-5|TRBV27|17
CASSLSGGQGGWKTQYF
TGTGCCAGCAGTTTATCGGGCGGACAGGGGGGATGGAAGACCCAGTACTTC
>.|.|TRBJ1-5|TRBV6-5|13
CASRSTGNQPQHF
TGTGCCAGCAGATCAACAGGGAATCAGCCCCAGCATTTT
>.|TRBD2|TRBJ2-3|TRBV4-1|19
CASSQEGLAGFWGTDTQYF
TGCGCCAGCAGCCAAGAAGGCCTAGCGGGGTTCTGGGGGACAGATACGCAGTATTTT